These 26 T cell receptor beta chains were all obtained from the same sample, sequenced in a study of shared clonotypes between healthy human individuals. The method was immunoSEQ multiplex PCR; TCRdb's version includes in-frame clones alone and lacks a portion of them. Of some 1,900,000 clones listed, around 96% are singletons. The naive CD8 fraction comprised CD45RO-negative cells positively selected for CCR7 and excluded terminally differentiated effector memory CD45RA+ cells. The material sequenced was naive CD8+ T cells sorted from blood. The receptors shown here come from a man aged 18 to 35 in good health.

V is TRBV7-9 and J is TRBJ2-3; D may match TRBD1 or TRBD2 (5 bases each). The CDR3 has 16 residues. Germline CDR1 is SEHNR and CDR2 is FQNEAQ (reference sequence). V dropped 6 bases and J dropped 0 bases, with 16 bases sitting between them. The CDR3 here is CASSSPRGESTDTQYF. CDR3 coding DNA: TGTGCCAGCAGTTCTCCCCGGGGCGAGAGCACAGATACGCAGTATTTT.

In regard to this clone: One end of the junction does not line up with germline, which may come from a read error. V is TRBV5-6 and J is TRBJ2-3, with D maybe TRBD2 (6 bases). CDR1 is SGHDT and CDR2 is YYEEEE in the germline V gene. The CDR3 contains 14 residues. CDR3: CASRLGLGDDTQYF. The CDR3 nucleotides read TGTGCCAGCAGATTGGGACTTGGGGATGATACGCAGTATTTT.

The V gene is TRBV6-6, the J gene TRBJ2-3; either TRBD1 or TRBD2 may fit D (5 bases each). The CDR3 totals 16 residues. In germline, CDR1 is MNHNY, CDR2 SVGAGI (reference sequence). The ends were cut back, 8 bases at V and 3 bases at J, with 21 bases in the middle. The CDR3 here is CASRPIGTALTDTQYF. CDR3 coding DNA: TGTGCCAGCCGACCTATCGGGACCGCTCTAACAGATACGCAGTATTTT.

The chain combines TRBV28 with TRBJ1-1; D uncertain. Germline V lookup: CDR1 MDHEN, CDR2 SYDVKM. With 4 bases removed from V and 3 bases from J, the gap between germline ends came to 18 bases. There are 16 residues in the CDR3. The CDR3 region has the DNA TGTGCCAGCAGTTCGCCCTTGACTCGGGGAGACACTGAAGCTTTCTTT. Translation gives CASSSPLTRGDTEAFF.

Worth noting for this clone: The sample has other DNA sequences that encode this CDR3 too. This chain uses TRBV4-1 with TRBJ2-7; the match to TRBD1 covers 9 bases. The germline gives CDR1 MGHRA, CDR2 YSYEKL. This CDR3 is 15 amino acids long. The J segment lost 4 bases and the V segment lost 3 bases, leaving 7 bases of the junction unmatched. The CDR3 region has the DNA TGCGCCAGCAGCCAGAAGACAGGGGGAGTGTACGAGCAGTACTTC. Amino acids: CASSQKTGGVYEQYF.

The genes are TRBV7-9 and TRBJ2-7; D unresolved. CDR1 is SEHNR, CDR2 FQNEAQ, per germline (reference sequence). CDR3 length: 14 residues. Trimming pared 1 base from V and 0 bases from J, leaving 7 bases between. CDR3 amino acids: CASSLVEVSYEQYF. The DNA for the CDR3 is TGTGCCAGCAGCTTAGTTGAGGTCTCCTACGAGCAGTACTTC.

The genes are TRBV9 and TRBJ2-7, with D possibly being TRBD1 (6 bases). Germline V CDR1 and CDR2: SGDLS, YYNGEE. The CDR3 is made up of 16 amino acids. V was shortened by 2 bases and J by 2 bases, with 17 bases between the two germline ends. The chain's CDR3 is CASSVDPGHNPYEQYF. For the CDR3, the DNA is TGTGCCAGCAGCGTGGACCCGGGACATAACCCCTACGAGCAGTACTTC.

Turning to this clone: This CDR3 is also generated by other DNA sequences in the sample. This chain connects TRBV9 to TRBJ2-3; TRBD1 is a possible D gene (6 bases). Germline V gives CDR1 SGDLS, CDR2 YYNGEE. This CDR3 is built from 13 residues. V was trimmed by 4 bases and J by 3 bases, leaving 9 bases between them. CDR3 residues: CASSLTGTDTQYF. The CDR3 DNA is TGTGCCAGCAGCCTCACAGGGACAGATACGCAGTATTTT.

This rearrangement joins TRBV19 to TRBJ2-3; no reliable D call. The V end lost 6 bases, the J end lost 3 bases, and 7 bases lay between the germline ends. The CDR3 length is 12 residues. The germline V gene encodes CDR1 LNHDA and CDR2 SQIVND (reference sequence). CDR3 coding DNA: TGTGCCAGTAGGGATAGTACAGATACGCAGTATTTT. This gives the protein CASRDSTDTQYF.

Only one count was recorded for this clone. The chain joins TRBV4-3 to TRBJ2-1, with TRBD2 as a possible D gene (5 bases). The germline V and J ends were trimmed by 0 bases and 4 bases, with 13 bases remaining between them. The germline CDR1 and CDR2 sequences are LGHNA and YSLEER. The CDR3 has 16 residues. The CDR3 is CASSQDSEDRYNEQFF. The CDR3 DNA follows: TGCGCCAGCAGCCAAGATTCGGAGGATAGGTACAATGAGCAGTTCTTC.

The chain is built from TRBV4-1 and TRBJ1-4; D unresolved. The V gene's germline CDR1 is MGHRA and CDR2 YSYEKL. Trimming cost V 4 bases and J 8 bases, with 14 bases left between them. This CDR3 comprises 14 residues. The CDR3 nucleotides read TGCGCCAGCAGCCCTTCTCCCCTGGAGGAAAAACTGTTTTTT. Protein sequence: CASSPSPLEEKLFF.

The V call is TRBV9, the J call TRBJ2-6, with D hard to call. The germline V and J ends were trimmed by 3 bases and 0 bases, with 7 bases remaining between them. The CDR3 runs 15 residues. Germline V gene lookup returns CDR1 SGDLS and CDR2 YYNGEE. The CDR3 loop reads CASSADTSGANVLTF. CDR3 nucleotide sequence: TGTGCCAGCAGCGCCGACACCTCTGGGGCCAACGTCCTGACTTTC.

V and J are TRBV7-9 and TRBJ1-2; no reliable D call. V gave up 1 base and J gave up 5 bases, with 8 bases separating them. Germline V CDR1 and CDR2: SEHNR, FQNEAQ (reference sequence). The CDR3 loop spans 13 amino acids. The CDR3 region has the DNA TGTGCCAGCAGCTTAGGCCCAGATTATGGCTACACCTTC. It yields the protein CASSLGPDYGYTF.

V is TRBV20-1 and J is TRBJ1-2; D ambiguous. Germline-derived CDR1 and CDR2 are DFQATT and SNEGSKA (reference sequence). The CDR3 is made up of 11 amino acids. V dropped 5 bases and J dropped 10 bases, with 14 bases sitting between them. The CDR3 loop reads CSAGWPTDYTF. CDR3 bases: TGCAGTGCTGGATGGCCCACTGACTACACCTTC.

The chain has TRBV30 and TRBJ2-2; no clear D. The CDR3 is 14 amino acids. Germline CDR1 is GTSNPN and CDR2 is SVGIG (reference sequence). The V end lost 5 bases, the J end lost 3 bases, and 13 bases lay between the germline ends. This CDR3 is CAWELGGHTGELFF. The CDR3 nucleotides are TGTGCCTGGGAGCTAGGTGGGCACACCGGGGAGCTGTTTTTT.

Worth noting for this clone: Other DNA sequences from this sample encode an identical CDR3 as well. This rearrangement joins TRBV10-3 to TRBJ2-7; D not certain. With 8 bases removed from V and 2 bases from J, the gap between germline ends came to 7 bases. The CDR3 is 11 amino acids. Per the germline V gene, CDR1 is ENHRY and CDR2 is SYGVKD. The CDR3 loop reads CAISEAYEQYF. As DNA, the CDR3 is TGTGCCATCTCAGAGGCCTACGAGCAGTACTTC.

V usage is TRBV7-9 and J usage is TRBJ1-5, with a possible D match to TRBD1 (5 bases). This CDR3 spans 16 amino acids. Germline V gives CDR1 SEHNR, CDR2 FQNEAQ (reference sequence). Trimming took 5 bases from V and 2 from J, leaving 16 bases between them. The CDR3 coding sequence is TGTGCCAGCAGCGATGGCCGAGGGGTTGGCAATCAGCCCCAGCATTTT. It translates to CASSDGRGVGNQPQHF.

The rearrangement joins TRBV4-3 to TRBJ2-1, with a possible D match to TRBD2 (5 bases). The CDR3 covers 18 residues. Germline V gives CDR1 LGHNA, CDR2 YSLEER. Trimming shortened V by 0 bases and J by 4 bases, and 19 bases separated the two germline ends. The CDR3 DNA reads TGCGCCAGCAGCCAAGAAAAGCCTAGCAGTCTCCTATACAATGAGCAGTTCTTC. It translates to CASSQEKPSSLLYNEQFF.

In DNA, the CDR3 is TGTGCCAGCAGTTACGAGCTTGTACCTACAGGGAAGGAGATGAAGATTCAAGAGACCCAGTACTTC. It codes for CASSYELVPTGKEMKIQETQYF. The chain combines TRBV28 with TRBJ2-5; D perhaps matches TRBD1 (6 bases). The germline gives CDR1 MDHEN, CDR2 SYDVKM. Trimming removed 4 bases at V and 2 bases at J, with 35 bases between. The CDR3 is made up of 22 amino acids.

This chain links TRBV6-5 with TRBJ2-7; D is perhaps TRBD1 (6 bases). The CDR3 consists of 16 residues. Germline CDR1 MNHEY, CDR2 SVGAGI. V lost 0 bases, J lost 3 bases, and 15 bases lay in between. Written as DNA, the CDR3 is TGTGCCAGCAGTTACTCGGAAGGTCACAGGGTCTACGAGCAGTACTTC. Amino acids: CASSYSEGHRVYEQYF.

V usage is TRBV4-3 and J usage is TRBJ2-7; 7 bases match TRBD1. J gave up 4 bases and V 3 bases, and 9 bases lay outside the gene matches. Germline CDR1 reads LGHNA; CDR2 reads YSLEER. The CDR3 extends over 15 amino acids. CDR3 sequence: CASSQRQGNKYEQYF. The DNA of the CDR3 is TGCGCCAGCAGCCAGCGACAGGGCAATAAGTACGAGCAGTACTTC.

V gene TRBV7-9 combines with J gene TRBJ2-1; TRBD2 aligns across 10 bases. V lost 6 bases and J lost 6; bases outside the gene matches: 8. Germline values: CDR1 SEHNR, CDR2 FQNEAQ (reference sequence). The CDR3 is 15 amino acids. CDR3 in amino acids: CASSSISGRPNEQFF. In nucleotides, the CDR3 is TGTGCCAGCAGTTCAATTAGCGGGAGGCCCAATGAGCAGTTCTTC.

The chain's CDR3 is CASSDWPGQVRSCSYEQYF. The CDR3 DNA sequence: TGTGCCAGCAGTGACTGGCCGGGACAGGTCCGGTCGTGCTCCTACGAGCAGTACTTC. V and J are TRBV6-4 and TRBJ2-7; TRBD1 matches at 8 bases. Germline loops: CDR1 MRHNA, CDR2 SNTAGT. CDR3 length equals 19 residues. V dropped 1 base and J dropped 0; count of bases not matched to a gene: 14.

The CDR3 protein is CASSLDRKSLNEQFF. CDR3 sequence (DNA): TGTGCCAGCAGTTTAGACAGGAAGAGCCTCAATGAGCAGTTCTTC. The chain links TRBV27 to TRBJ2-1; D is possibly TRBD1 (6 bases). The CDR3 is 15 residues long. V shed 2 bases and J shed 6 bases, with 14 bases lying between them. CDR1 MNHEY and CDR2 SMNVEV come from the germline V gene (reference sequence).

The chain employs TRBV4-1 and TRBJ1-1, with D unresolved. This CDR3 spans 13 amino acids. V lost 0 bases, J lost 4 bases, and 6 bases lay in between. From germline, CDR1 is MGHRA and CDR2 YSYEKL. CDR3 region: CASSQEKPTEAFF. The CDR3 nucleotides are TGCGCCAGCAGCCAAGAAAAACCCACTGAAGCTTTCTTT.

The gene calls are TRBV27 and TRBJ1-4; D is ambiguous. The V gene's germline CDR1 is MNHEY and CDR2 SMNVEV (reference sequence). The CDR3 is 14 amino acids. V lost 6 bases and J lost 4, with 12 bases in between. This chain's CDR3 is CASRPGGLNEKLFF. CDR3 in DNA: TGTGCCAGCAGACCAGGCGGTCTTAATGAAAAACTGTTTTTT.